These T cell receptor beta chains were read from a single sample in a study of CD8 T cells in ankylosing spondylitis. TCRdb passed the 5' RACE reads through MiXCR, listing each CDR3 protein once. Among roughly 700,000 distinct CDR3 sequences listed, around 17% were seen once. The source material was blood, either unsorted or a sorted T cell fraction (not recorded which). The receptor source for this set is a male donor with ankylosing spondylitis. The CDR3 runs from the conserved cysteine through the conserved F or W. The D gene is left open where the match is weak. Where a row states a size, it is once, few, many or the class of an expanded clone; other rows omit it.

v_call: TRBV5-1
j_call: TRBJ2-7
d_call: TRBD2
clone_size: few
cdr3_aa: CASSWGDIPTSGGSYEQYF
cdr3_nt: TGCGCCAGCAGCTGGGGGGACATCCCGACTAGCGGGGGATCCTACGAGCAGTACTTC

v_call: TRBV7-7
j_call: TRBJ2-5
d_call: .
clone_size: few
cdr3_aa: CASSSTTGRETQYF
cdr3_nt: TGTGCTAGCAGTTCGACGACAGGCCGAGAGACCCAGTACTTC

v_call: TRBV2
j_call: TRBJ2-2
d_call: TRBD2
clone_size: few
cdr3_aa: CASSDRGGVGELFF
cdr3_nt: TGTGCCAGCAGTGACCGCGGGGGGGTCGGGGAGCTGTTTTTT

v_call: TRBV12-3/TRBV12-4
j_call: TRBJ2-5
d_call: .
clone_size: few
cdr3_aa: CASSSSSTNSQETQYF
cdr3_nt: TGTGCCAGCAGTTCCTCCTCGACAAATAGCCAAGAGACCCAGTACTTC

v_call: TRBV12-3/TRBV12-4
j_call: TRBJ1-1
d_call: .
clone_size: few
cdr3_aa: CASSFGQGHTEAFF
cdr3_nt: TGTGCCAGCAGTTTCGGTCAGGGGCACACTGAAGCTTTCTTT

v_call: TRBV4-1
j_call: TRBJ2-7
d_call: TRBD2
clone_size: many
cdr3_aa: CASSQDGLTSGPYEQYF
cdr3_nt: TGCGCCAGCAGCCAAGATGGGTTGACTAGCGGTCCTTACGAGCAGTACTTC

v_call: TRBV5-1
j_call: TRBJ2-3
d_call: TRBD2
clone_size: .
cdr3_aa: CASSWTSGEADTQYF
cdr3_nt: TGCGCCAGCAGCTGGACTAGCGGGGAGGCAGATACGCAGTATTTT

v_call: TRBV14
j_call: TRBJ2-1
d_call: .
clone_size: .
cdr3_aa: CASSQLSGPPYNEQFF
cdr3_nt: TGTGCCAGCAGCCAATTGTCGGGGCCACCTTACAATGAGCAGTTCTTC

v_call: TRBV30
j_call: TRBJ1-1
d_call: .
clone_size: .
cdr3_aa: CAWTDGVNTEAFF
cdr3_nt: TGTGCCTGGACCGACGGAGTGAACACTGAAGCTTTCTTT

v_call: TRBV12-3/TRBV12-4
j_call: TRBJ1-2
d_call: TRBD1
clone_size: many
cdr3_aa: CASRGQGGNYGYTF
cdr3_nt: TGTGCCAGCAGGGGACAGGGGGGAAACTATGGCTACACCTTC

v_call: TRBV10-2
j_call: TRBJ2-5
d_call: TRBD2
clone_size: few
cdr3_aa: CASTGLAGLQETQYF
cdr3_nt: TGCGCCAGCACCGGACTAGCGGGCCTCCAAGAGACCCAGTACTTC

v_call: TRBV27
j_call: TRBJ2-3
d_call: TRBD1
clone_size: few
cdr3_aa: CASSPDPPGDRYLTDTQYF
cdr3_nt: TGTGCCAGCAGTCCTGACCCACCCGGGGACAGATATCTCACAGATACGCAGTATTTT

v_call: TRBV5-1
j_call: TRBJ1-6
d_call: TRBD1
clone_size: few
cdr3_aa: CASSLVWTGNSYSPLHF
cdr3_nt: TGCGCCAGCAGCTTGGTCTGGACAGGGAATTCCTATTCACCCCTCCACTTT

v_call: TRBV12-3/TRBV12-4
j_call: TRBJ2-1
d_call: TRBD2
clone_size: .
cdr3_aa: CASSISGPLNEQFF
cdr3_nt: TGTGCCAGCAGCATTAGCGGGCCCCTCAATGAGCAGTTCTTC

v_call: TRBV20-1
j_call: TRBJ2-7
d_call: TRBD2
clone_size: .
cdr3_aa: CCARDNGLAGVEEQYF
cdr3_nt: TGCTGTGCTAGAGATAACGGACTAGCGGGAGTGGAGGAGCAGTACTTC

v_call: TRBV12-3/TRBV12-4
j_call: TRBJ2-3
d_call: TRBD2
clone_size: many
cdr3_aa: CASSRTRTRVLDTQYF
cdr3_nt: TGTGCCAGCAGTCGTACCCGGACTAGGGTTTTAGATACGCAGTATTTT

v_call: TRBV4-1
j_call: TRBJ2-3
d_call: .
clone_size: few
cdr3_aa: CASSQDIGLVTDTQYF
cdr3_nt: TGCGCCAGCAGCCAAGATATCGGCCTAGTAACAGATACGCAGTATTTT

v_call: TRBV6-5
j_call: TRBJ1-1
d_call: .
clone_size: once
cdr3_aa: CASSYEGGGTEAFF
cdr3_nt: TGTGCCAGCAGTTACGAAGGCGGTGGCACTGAAGCTTTCTTT

v_call: TRBV15
j_call: TRBJ1-5
d_call: TRBD1
clone_size: few
cdr3_aa: CATSTKGQGATPQHF
cdr3_nt: TGTGCCACCAGCACGAAAGGACAGGGGGCTACGCCCCAGCATTTT

v_call: TRBV28
j_call: TRBJ2-7
d_call: .
clone_size: .
cdr3_aa: CASSSEVAYEQYF
cdr3_nt: TGTGCCAGCAGTTCAGAGGTAGCCTACGAGCAGTACTTC

v_call: TRBV2
j_call: TRBJ2-2
d_call: TRBD1
clone_size: .
cdr3_aa: CASRTGGTGELFF
cdr3_nt: TGTGCCAGCCGGACAGGGGGCACCGGGGAGCTGTTTTTT

v_call: TRBV12-3/TRBV12-4
j_call: TRBJ1-4
d_call: .
clone_size: few
cdr3_aa: CASSFLRTGGEKLFF
cdr3_nt: TGTGCCAGCAGTTTCCTCAGGACCGGTGGGGAAAAACTGTTTTTT

v_call: TRBV4-3
j_call: TRBJ2-1
d_call: .
clone_size: .
cdr3_aa: CASSQGASSAYNEQFF
cdr3_nt: TGCGCCAGCAGCCAAGGGGCGTCTAGCGCCTACAATGAGCAGTTCTTC

v_call: TRBV5-5
j_call: TRBJ1-2
d_call: .
clone_size: many
cdr3_aa: CASSSTDRNYGYTF
cdr3_nt: TGTGCCAGCAGCTCCACTGACCGAAACTATGGCTACACCTTC

v_call: TRBV20-1
j_call: TRBJ1-1
d_call: .
clone_size: .
cdr3_aa: CSASRGSDTEAFF
cdr3_nt: TGCAGTGCTAGTCGGGGGTCGGACACTGAAGCTTTCTTT

v_call: TRBV29-1
j_call: TRBJ2-1
d_call: TRBD1
clone_size: .
cdr3_aa: CSVENARDREIDEQFF
cdr3_nt: TGCAGCGTTGAAAACGCCCGAGACAGGGAAATAGATGAGCAGTTCTTC

v_call: TRBV5-1
j_call: TRBJ2-1
d_call: TRBD2
clone_size: .
cdr3_aa: CASSGGLAENNEQFF
cdr3_nt: TGCGCCAGCAGCGGGGGACTAGCGGAAAACAATGAGCAGTTCTTC

v_call: TRBV6-1
j_call: TRBJ1-1
d_call: TRBD1
clone_size: few
cdr3_aa: CASSPLTPGQGVTEAFF
cdr3_nt: TGTGCCAGCAGCCCACTTACACCGGGACAGGGTGTCACTGAAGCTTTCTTT

v_call: TRBV14
j_call: TRBJ2-3
d_call: .
clone_size: few
cdr3_aa: CASSRGRASTDTQYF
cdr3_nt: TGTGCCAGCAGCAGAGGACGGGCTAGCACAGATACGCAGTATTTT

v_call: TRBV9
j_call: TRBJ1-4
d_call: .
clone_size: few
cdr3_aa: CASSGGMWGEKLFF
cdr3_nt: TGTGCCAGCAGCGGAGGAATGTGGGGTGAAAAACTGTTTTTT

v_call: TRBV12-3/TRBV12-4
j_call: TRBJ2-1
d_call: .
clone_size: .
cdr3_aa: CASSAFRLRTEQFF
cdr3_nt: TGTGCCAGCAGTGCTTTTCGACTAAGGACTGAGCAGTTCTTC

v_call: TRBV27
j_call: TRBJ2-3
d_call: .
clone_size: few
cdr3_aa: CASSSPDFPFSTDTQYF
cdr3_nt: TGTGCCAGCAGTTCTCCTGACTTCCCCTTTAGCACAGATACGCAGTATTTT

v_call: TRBV27
j_call: TRBJ1-2
d_call: .
clone_size: few
cdr3_aa: CASTRTKTTQLSYGYTF
cdr3_nt: TGTGCCAGCACCAGGACAAAGACTACCCAACTCAGCTATGGCTACACCTTC

v_call: TRBV4-2
j_call: TRBJ2-2
d_call: .
clone_size: few
cdr3_aa: CASSQEALGTGELFF
cdr3_nt: TGTGCCAGCAGCCAAGAGGCTCTGGGGACCGGGGAGCTGTTTTTT

v_call: TRBV25-1
j_call: TRBJ2-1
d_call: .
clone_size: many
cdr3_aa: CASSVQGNEQFF
cdr3_nt: TGTGCCAGCAGTGTACAGGGTAATGAGCAGTTCTTC

v_call: TRBV12-3/TRBV12-4
j_call: TRBJ2-3
d_call: TRBD2
clone_size: few
cdr3_aa: CASNPRRGGTDTQYF
cdr3_nt: TGTGCCAGCAATCCACGCCGCGGGGGGACAGATACGCAGTATTTT

v_call: TRBV12-3/TRBV12-4
j_call: TRBJ2-1
d_call: .
clone_size: .
cdr3_aa: CASSFLFGYNEQFF
cdr3_nt: TGTGCCAGCAGTTTCCTTTTCGGGTACAATGAGCAGTTCTTC

v_call: TRBV6-1
j_call: TRBJ1-2
d_call: .
clone_size: .
cdr3_aa: CASRPRGYENYGYTF
cdr3_nt: TGTGCCAGCAGGCCGCGGGGTTATGAGAACTATGGCTACACCTTC

v_call: TRBV6-2/TRBV6-3
j_call: TRBJ1-1
d_call: .
clone_size: .
cdr3_aa: CASSYPQGLGTEAFF
cdr3_nt: TGTGCCAGCAGTTATCCCCAGGGACTAGGCACTGAAGCTTTCTTT

v_call: TRBV6-2/TRBV6-3
j_call: TRBJ2-3
d_call: TRBD1
clone_size: .
cdr3_aa: CASRPAIFGTAGTDTQYF
cdr3_nt: TGTGCCAGCAGACCCGCGATCTTCGGGACAGCCGGCACAGATACGCAGTATTTT